Listed below are T cell receptor beta chains from one sample, sequenced in a study of T cell clonotyping in hematopoietic cell transplantation. The assay was immunoSEQ multiplex PCR, and TCRdb's table has in-frame clones only and misses some. The data contain 25,000 to 35,000 clones, 93% of them singletons. The sequencing here drew on peripheral blood mononuclear cells, taken before stem cell transplant. Receptors originate from a man in his fifties or sixties with acute myeloid leukemia. Some clones in this sample may be carry-over from other donors' samples. Both conserved end residues are part of each CDR3. Each record gives: clone size, D gene, V gene, J gene, CDR3 DNA, CDR3 protein. A D gene is named only where the DNA matches it firmly. Size tells how often a clone was seen (once, few, many) or the class of an expanded clone, and some rows leave it out.

-,TRBD2,TRBV6-6,TRBJ2-7,TGTGCCAGCAGCTATAGGGTCGGGACTAGCGGGATCGAGCAGTACTTC,CASSYRVGTSGIEQYF
once,TRBD1,TRBV6-5,TRBJ1-2,TGTGCCAGCAGTTACACGAGGTTTGGACAGGCTGGCTACACCTTC,CASSYTRFGQAGYTF
-,TRBD2,TRBV5-1,TRBJ2-5,TGCGCCAGCAGTTCGTTAGCGGGGGGGCTCGAGACCCAGTACTTC,CASSSLAGGLETQYF
-,-,TRBV7-2,TRBJ1-2,TGTGCCAGCAGCTTAGAGCGGAGTGGGGGCTACACCTTC,CASSLERSGGYTF
once,-,TRBV29-1,TRBJ1-2,TGCAGCGTTGATAAGGGGGAAGAGGAGGGCTACACCTTC,CSVDKGEEEGYTF
-,TRBD2,TRBV5-1,TRBJ2-2,TGCGCCAGCAGGGTGGGACTAGAGACCGGGGAGCTGTTTTTT,CASRVGLETGELFF
-,TRBD2,TRBV4-3,TRBJ2-1,TGCGCCAGCAGCCAAGAACGGACTAGCGGTCTTTACAATGAGCAGTTCTTC,CASSQERTSGLYNEQFF
-,TRBD2,TRBV2,TRBJ2-1,TGTGCCAGCAGTTCTCGTTACACAGCGGGAGGAGTCAATGAGCAGTTCTTC,CASSSRYTAGGVNEQFF
-,-,TRBV30,TRBJ2-2,TGTGCCTGGAGTGTACGGAGGAAGACGAACACCGGGGAGCTGTTTTTT,CAWSVRRKTNTGELFF
few,-,TRBV16,TRBJ1-1,TGTGCCAGCAGCCAATATGGGCAGACACAAGCTTTCTTT,CASSQYGQTQAFF
-,TRBD1,TRBV6-4,TRBJ1-1,TGTGCCAGCCCAGACAGGGCCAATGAAGCTTTCTTT,CASPDRANEAFF
-,-,TRBV5-1,TRBJ2-7,TGCGCCAGCAGCGCCCTAAATTCGGGGAACGAGCAGTACTTC,CASSALNSGNEQYF
-,-,TRBV7-2,TRBJ2-7,TGTGCCAGCAGCTTAGAAGGGTCCGGGGTCTACGAGCAGTACTTC,CASSLEGSGVYEQYF
-,TRBD2,TRBV2,TRBJ2-1,TGTGCCAGCAGTCGTATGATAGCGGGGTGGAATGAGCAGTTCTTC,CASSRMIAGWNEQFF
-,TRBD2,TRBV4-1,TRBJ2-7,TGCGCCAGCAGCCTCGGCTCTGCGGGGGGGGCCTACGAGCAGTACTTC,CASSLGSAGGAYEQYF
once,TRBD1,TRBV19,TRBJ1-3,TGTGCCAGTAGATCACGTCAGGGGGCAAGTGGAAACACCATATATTTT,CASRSRQGASGNTIYF
-,-,TRBV9,TRBJ1-1,TGTGCCAGCAGCGTAGCTCCGGGGGGATCTGAAGCTTTCTTT,CASSVAPGGSEAFF
-,-,TRBV7-2,TRBJ2-7,TGTGCCAGCAGCTCGACAGGCTACGGGCAGTACTTC,CASSSTGYGQYF
-,TRBD2,TRBV7-2,TRBJ2-1,TGTGCCAGCAGCCAGAGGACTAGTGGGTGGAATGAGCAGTTCTTC,CASSQRTSGWNEQFF
-,-,TRBV19,TRBJ2-5,TGTGCCAGTAGTAAAAGAGGGATCGAGACCCAGTACTTC,CASSKRGIETQYF
-,TRBD2,TRBV9,TRBJ2-5,TGTGCCAGCAGCCAGGGGCTAGCGGGGTTCCAAGAGACCCAGTACTTC,CASSQGLAGFQETQYF
-,TRBD2,TRBV18,TRBJ2-2,TGTGCCAGCTCACCACCGGGTCCGGGACTACCCACCGGGGAGCTGTTTTTT,CASSPPGPGLPTGELFF
-,-,TRBV15,TRBJ2-7,TGTGCCACCAGCCGGGAACGGTCGAGCTCCTACGAGCAGTACTTC,CATSRERSSSYEQYF
-,TRBD1,TRBV28,TRBJ1-2,TGTGCCAGCAGTCTGACAGGGTCGGGCTACACCTTC,CASSLTGSGYTF
-,-,TRBV10-3,TRBJ1-1,TGTGCCATCAGTGCTGCCGGGCAGGGCTACACTGAAGCTTTCTTT,CAISAAGQGYTEAFF
-,TRBD1,TRBV28,TRBJ1-1,TGTGCCAGCTTCCAGGGGGGTTTCACTGAAGCTTTCTTT,CASFQGGFTEAFF
-,-,TRBV11-2,TRBJ2-7,TGTGCCAGCAGCTTAGCTCTTCTATCCTACGAGCAGTACTTC,CASSLALLSYEQYF